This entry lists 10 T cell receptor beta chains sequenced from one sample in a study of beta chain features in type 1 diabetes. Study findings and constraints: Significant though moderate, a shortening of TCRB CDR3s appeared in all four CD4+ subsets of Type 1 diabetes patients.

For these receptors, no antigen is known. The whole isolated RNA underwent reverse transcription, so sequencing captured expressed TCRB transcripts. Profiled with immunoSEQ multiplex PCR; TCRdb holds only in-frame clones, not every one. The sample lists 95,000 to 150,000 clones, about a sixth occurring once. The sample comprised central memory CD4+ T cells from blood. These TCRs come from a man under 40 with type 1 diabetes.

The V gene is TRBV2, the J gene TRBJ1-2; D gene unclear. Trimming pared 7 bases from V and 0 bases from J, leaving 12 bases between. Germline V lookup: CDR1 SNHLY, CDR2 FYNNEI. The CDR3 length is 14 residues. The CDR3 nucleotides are TGTGCCAGCACGTCGACTGGGACTAACTATGGCTACACCTTC. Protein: CASTSTGTNYGYTF.

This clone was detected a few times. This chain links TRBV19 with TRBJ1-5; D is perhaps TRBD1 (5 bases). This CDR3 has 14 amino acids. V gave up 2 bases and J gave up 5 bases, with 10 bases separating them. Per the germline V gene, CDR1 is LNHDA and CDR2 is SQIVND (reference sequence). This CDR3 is CASSIRRGDQPQHF. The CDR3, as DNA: TGTGCCAGTAGTATAAGGAGGGGCGATCAGCCCCAGCATTTT.

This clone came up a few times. The CDR3: CASSLQPISTYEQYF. The CDR3 DNA reads as TGTGCCAGCAGCCTCCAGCCGATCTCCACCTACGAGCAGTACTTC. The chain employs TRBV9 and TRBJ2-7; unclear D gene. V gave up 4 bases and J gave up 2 bases, with 16 bases separating them. The CDR3 length is 15 residues. Germline values: CDR1 SGDLS, CDR2 YYNGEE.

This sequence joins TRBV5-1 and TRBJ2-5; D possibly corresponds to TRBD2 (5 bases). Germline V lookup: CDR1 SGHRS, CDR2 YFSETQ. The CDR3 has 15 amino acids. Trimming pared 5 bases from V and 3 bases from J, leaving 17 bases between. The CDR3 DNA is TGCGCCAGCAGGTATAATCCGGGATCCGAAGAGACCCAGTACTTC. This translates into CASRYNPGSEETQYF.

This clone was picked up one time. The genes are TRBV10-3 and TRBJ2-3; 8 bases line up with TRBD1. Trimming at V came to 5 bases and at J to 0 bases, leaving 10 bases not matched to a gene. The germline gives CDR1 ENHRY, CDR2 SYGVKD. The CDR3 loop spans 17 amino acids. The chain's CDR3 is CAISQPDRGPSTDTQYF. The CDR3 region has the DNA TGTGCCATCAGTCAGCCAGACAGGGGTCCTAGCACAGATACGCAGTATTTT.

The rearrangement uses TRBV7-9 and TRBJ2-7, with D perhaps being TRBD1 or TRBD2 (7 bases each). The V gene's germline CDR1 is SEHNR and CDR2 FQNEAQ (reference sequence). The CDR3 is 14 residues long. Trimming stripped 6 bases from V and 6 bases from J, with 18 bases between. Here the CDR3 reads CASRSRQGGSEQYF. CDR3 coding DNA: TGTGCCAGCAGAAGTAGACAGGGAGGGAGCGAGCAGTACTTC.

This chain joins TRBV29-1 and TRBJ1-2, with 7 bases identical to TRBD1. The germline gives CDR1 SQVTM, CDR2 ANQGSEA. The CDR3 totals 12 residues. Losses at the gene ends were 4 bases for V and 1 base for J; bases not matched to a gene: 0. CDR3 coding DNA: TGCAGCGTTGGGGACAGTAACTATGGCTACACCTTC. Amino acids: CSVGDSNYGYTF.

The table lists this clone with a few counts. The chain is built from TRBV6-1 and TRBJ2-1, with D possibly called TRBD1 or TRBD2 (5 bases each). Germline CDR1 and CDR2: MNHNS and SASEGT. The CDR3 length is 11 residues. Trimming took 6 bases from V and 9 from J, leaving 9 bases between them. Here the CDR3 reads CASRGDPEQFF. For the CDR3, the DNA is TGTGCCAGCAGAGGGGACCCTGAGCAGTTCTTC.

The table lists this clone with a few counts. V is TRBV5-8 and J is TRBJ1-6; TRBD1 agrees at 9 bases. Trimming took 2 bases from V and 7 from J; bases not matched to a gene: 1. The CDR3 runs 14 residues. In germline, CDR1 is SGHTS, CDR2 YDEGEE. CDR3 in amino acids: CASSFGTGNSPLHF. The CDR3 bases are TGTGCCAGCAGCTTTGGGACAGGGAATTCACCCCTCCACTTT. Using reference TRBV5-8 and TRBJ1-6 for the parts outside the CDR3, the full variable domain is EAGVTQSPTHLIKTRGQQATLRCSPISGHTSVYWYQQALGLGLQFLLWYDEGEERNRGNFPPRFSGRQFPNYSSELNVNALELEDSALYLCASSFGTGNSPLHFGNGTRLTVT.

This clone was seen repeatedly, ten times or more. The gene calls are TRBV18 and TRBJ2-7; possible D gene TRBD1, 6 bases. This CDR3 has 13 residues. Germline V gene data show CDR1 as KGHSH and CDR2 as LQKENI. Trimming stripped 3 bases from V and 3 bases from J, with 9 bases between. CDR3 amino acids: CASSPDSLYEQYF. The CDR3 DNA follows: TGTGCCAGCTCACCGGACAGCCTCTACGAGCAGTACTTC.